This passage covers 8 T cell receptor beta chains from one sample sequenced in a study of control samples from healthy donors and cancer patients. Assay used: immunoSEQ multiplex PCR; TCRdb lists only in-frame clones, some missing. The sample records tens of thousands of clones, more than 85% being singletons. The specimen sequenced was blood. The origin of the receptors is a woman in her twenties or thirties in good health.

The chain recombines TRBV7-6 with TRBJ1-1; 11 bases line up with TRBD1. Losses at the gene ends were 5 bases for V and 6 bases for J; bases not matched to a gene: 5. This CDR3 has 14 amino acids. Germline loops: CDR1 SGHVS, CDR2 FNYEAQ. CDR3: CASSLGTGGAEAFF. The CDR3 DNA is TGTGCCAGCAGCCTAGGGACAGGGGGAGCTGAAGCTTTCTTT.

As DNA, the CDR3 is TGCGCCAGCAGCTTGGTCTCAGCGCTGAACACTGAAGCTTTCTTT. This encodes CASSLVSALNTEAFF. The chain combines TRBV5-1 with TRBJ1-1, with D unclear. CDR1 is SGHRS, CDR2 YFSETQ, per germline. The ends were cut back, 0 bases at V and 0 bases at J, with 9 bases in the middle. This CDR3 contains 15 residues.

This clone occurred once. This CDR3 reads CASSQELGLGTQYF. CDR3 nucleotide sequence: TGCGCCAGCAGCCAGGAACTAGGTTTGGGCACGCAGTATTTT. This sequence joins TRBV4-1 and TRBJ2-3; tentatively, D is TRBD2 (5 bases). The CDR3 totals 14 residues. The V gene lost 3 bases and the J gene lost 9 bases, with 16 bases spanning the gap. Germline V gene lookup returns CDR1 MGHRA and CDR2 YSYEKL.

The DNA for the CDR3 is TGTGCCAGCAGGGGACAGGGGCTTCGGAACAATGAGCAGTTCTTC. Amino acid sequence: CASRGQGLRNNEQFF. V gene TRBV6-4 combines with J gene TRBJ2-1; 10 bases agree with TRBD1. Germline V gives CDR1 MRHNA, CDR2 SNTAGT. CDR3 length: 15 amino acids. The V segment lost 6 bases and the J segment 5 bases; nucleotides outside the gene matches: 7.

The V call is TRBV18, the J call TRBJ1-2; 8 nucleotides agree with TRBD1. This CDR3 region has 15 residues. CDR1 KGHSH and CDR2 LQKENI come from the germline V gene. The V segment lost 4 bases and the J segment 4 bases; nucleotides outside the gene matches: 8. CDR3 DNA: TGTGCCAGCTCACTCCCCGCGGGGACAGGCTATGGCTACACCTTC. Protein product: CASSLPAGTGYGYTF.

The chain recombines TRBV5-1 with TRBJ1-1; 8 bases map to TRBD1. The junction had 5 bases not matched to a gene; V was cut back by 3 bases and J by 1 base. This CDR3 is 15 amino acids long. Germline CDR1 SGHRS, CDR2 YFSETQ. CDR3 amino acids: CASSSYRGANTEAFF. DNA for the CDR3: TGCGCCAGCAGCTCCTACAGGGGGGCGAACACTGAAGCTTTCTTT. The full variable domain, in which reference TRBV5-1 and TRBJ1-1 provide the parts outside the CDR3, is KAGVTQTPRYLIKTRGQQVTLSCSPISGHRSVSWYQQTPGQGLQFLFEYFSETQRNKGNFPGRFSGRQFSNSRSEMNVSTLELGDSALYLCASSSYRGANTEAFFGQGTRLTVV.

The chain uses TRBV19 and TRBJ1-6, with D tentatively TRBD1 (5 bases). The germline V gene has CDR1 LNHDA and CDR2 SQIVND (reference sequence). Trimming took off 4 bases at V and 6 bases at J, with 7 bases between the two ends. The CDR3 contains 13 residues. In DNA form, the CDR3 reads TGTGCCAGTAGTAGGGGGGTTAATTCACCCCTCCACTTT. Its protein is CASSRGVNSPLHF.

V gene TRBV28 combines with J gene TRBJ1-2; TRBD1 agrees at 9 bases. This CDR3 has 17 amino acids. Germline CDR1 reads MDHEN; CDR2 reads SYDVKM. The junction had 9 bases not matched to a gene; V was cut back by 4 bases and J by 0 bases. The CDR3 bases are TGTGCCAGCAGTTCTCCTGGGACAGGGAGGGCTAACTATGGCTACACCTTC. It encodes CASSSPGTGRANYGYTF.